This TCR beta chain was found in a study of T-cell reconstitution after alpha-beta-depleted transplantation in children. The authors prepared the TCRbeta library with unique molecular identifiers. One entry per CDR3 protein, called by TCRdb with MiXCR from the PCR reads. The top ten hold approximately 5% of the sample, which has some 830,000 distinct CDR3 sequences, about 16% seen once. The V segment lost 2 bases and the J segment 6 bases; nucleotides outside the gene matches: 7. The CDR3 covers 16 residues. From germline, CDR1 is SGHTA and CDR2 FQGTGA. In its sample, this clonotype was seen a few times.

The chain joins TRBV7-3 to TRBJ2-2, with 9 bases fitting TRBD2. The source was PBMCs, mostly from graft donor cells, collected 360 days after TCRalphabeta/CD19-depleted stem cell transplant. This TCR was recovered from a male patient aged 10 to 17 who had a stem cell transplant for acute lymphoblastic leukemia, so the T cells may come from the graft donor. CDR3 coding DNA: TGTGCCAGCAGCTTAGTGGGGACTAGCTGGGCCGGGGAGCTGTTTTTT. It is translated as CASSLVGTSWAGELFF. The full variable domain, in which reference TRBV7-3 and TRBJ2-2 provide the parts outside the CDR3, is GAGVSQTPSNKVTEKGKYVELRCDPISGHTALYWYRQSLGQGPEFLIYFQGTGAADDSGLPNDRFFAVRPEGSVSTLKIQRTERGDSAVYLCASSLVGTSWAGELFFGEGSRLTVL.